Listed below are T cell receptor beta chains from one sample, sequenced in a study of Ad26.COV2.S vaccination and SARS-CoV-2 variants. Profiling relied on immunoSEQ multiplex PCR, and the TCRdb table lists in-frame clones only, not all of them. The top ten clones hold 6.4% of a sample with hundreds of thousands of clones, 88% of them seen once. The specimen was peripheral blood, collected in a trial of Ad26.COV2.S vaccine versus placebo. All receptors come from a person between 18 and 60 years old who received the Ad26.COV2.S COVID-19 vaccine or a placebo. Both conserved end residues are part of each CDR3. A D gene is named only where the DNA matches it firmly. Expanded clones are given a class, and other clones once, few, many or no size at all.

size	V	D	J	DNA	CDR3
-	TRBV19	-	TRBJ2-3	TGTGCCAGTAGTATTTCCGGGGGCTTAAGGGATACGCAGTATTTT	CASSISGGLRDTQYF
few	TRBV5-6	TRBD1	TRBJ1-1	TGTGCCAGCAGCTTGAACGAAGGGGGCGCGCGAGCTTTCTTT	CASSLNEGGARAFF
-	TRBV7-2	-	TRBJ2-1	TGTGCCAGCAGCTTTGACTCCATGGTCCTTTTCACTGAGCAGTTCTTC	CASSFDSMVLFTEQFF
-	TRBV15	-	TRBJ2-2	TGTGCCACCAGCAATAGCGGCGGGGAGCTGTTTTTT	CATSNSGGELFF
-	TRBV10-3	-	TRBJ1-2	TGTGCCATCAGTGAAGGGAGCGGCTACACCTTC	CAISEGSGYTF
-	TRBV7-7	-	TRBJ2-3	TGTGCTAGCAGCCTGGGACCGCTAACGACAGATACGCAGTATTTT	CASSLGPLTTDTQYF
-	TRBV12-3/TRBV12-4	TRBD1	TRBJ1-2	TGTGCCAGCAGCCCTGGGACAGGGGGCAAGTACACCTTC	CASSPGTGGKYTF
few	TRBV5-1	TRBD1	TRBJ2-6	TGCGCCACCCAAGACAGGGTCGGGGCCAACGTCCTGACTTTC	CATQDRVGANVLTF
-	TRBV7-9	TRBD2	TRBJ2-2	TGTGCCAGCAGCTCCTCGGGCGGGGGTCCCCTTGGGGAGCTGTTTTTT	CASSSSGGGPLGELFF
-	TRBV15	TRBD2	TRBJ2-1	TGTGCCACCAGCAGAACGAGCGGGAGTACTGAGCAGTTCTTC	CATSRTSGSTEQFF
-	TRBV28	-	TRBJ1-1	TGTGCCAGCAAAATACCCGGACAGAACACTGAAGCTTTCTTT	CASKIPGQNTEAFF
-	TRBV11-1	-	TRBJ2-5	TGTGCCAGCAGCTTAGTGTACGGGGAGACCCAGTACTTC	CASSLVYGETQYF
-	TRBV6-2/TRBV6-3	-	TRBJ1-5	TGTGCCAGCAGTTACCCCGAATGGGCAGGGAGAGTTGGCAATCAGCCCCAGCATTTT	CASSYPEWAGRVGNQPQHF
-	TRBV7-2	-	TRBJ2-2	TGTGCCAGCAACACCGAGGGGGAGCTGTTTTTT	CASNTEGELFF
-	TRBV5-8	-	TRBJ2-6	TGTGCCAGCATCGAGCAAGGGGCTGGGGCCAACGTCCTGACTTTC	CASIEQGAGANVLTF
-	TRBV28	-	TRBJ1-5	TGTGCCAGCAGTCTTGGGACCGCCGGTCAGCCCCAGCATTTT	CASSLGTAGQPQHF
-	TRBV10-3	-	TRBJ1-1	TGTGCCGCGATGAGGGGGACCGGGACTGAAGCTTTCTTT	CAAMRGTGTEAFF
-	TRBV5-1	TRBD2	TRBJ2-3	TGCGCCAGCAGCCCCTCGGGAGGGCCAACCGCGGATACGCAGTATTTT	CASSPSGGPTADTQYF
-	TRBV7-9	-	TRBJ2-7	TGTGCCAGCAGCTTACGGGACGGGACTTTGGAGCAGTACTTC	CASSLRDGTLEQYF
-	TRBV6-5	-	TRBJ2-5	TGTGCCAGCAGTTACTCCGGACCCGGGTTCGAAGAGACCCAGTACTTC	CASSYSGPGFEETQYF
-	TRBV28	-	TRBJ2-7	TGTGCCACCACCGACAGGAACTACGAGCAGTACTTC	CATTDRNYEQYF
-	TRBV5-6	-	TRBJ2-7	TGTGCCAGCAGCGTAAACAGAAAAAGCTCCTACGAGCAGTACTTC	CASSVNRKSSYEQYF
-	TRBV25-1	-	TRBJ1-3	TGTGCCAGCAAGGGAAACACCATATATTTT	CASKGNTIYF
once	TRBV15	TRBD1	TRBJ1-5	TGTGCCACCAGCAGAGACCCACAGGGGCTCGGTGGGTATCAGCCCCAGCATTTT	CATSRDPQGLGGYQPQHF
-	TRBV18	-	TRBJ2-7	TGTGCCAGCTCACCACCGGTTGGGACGGGCTCCTACGAGCAGTACTTC	CASSPPVGTGSYEQYF
-	TRBV12-5	TRBD1	TRBJ2-3	TGTGCTAGTGGTTTAGACAGGGGGTGGGATGAGAATACGCAGTATTTT	CASGLDRGWDENTQYF